The 26 T cell receptor beta chains presented below share a single source sample, sequenced in a study of blood T cell repertoires in COVID-19. Clones were sequenced by immunoSEQ multiplex PCR, and TCRdb holds only the in-frame ones, with some missing. The table has almost 300,000 clones, about nine tenths seen once. The source material was peripheral blood. These TCRs come from a young woman with COVID-19, enrolled during active disease.

This clone was found once. The chain combines TRBV12-3 or TRBV12-4 with TRBJ2-1, with TRBD2 matching 7 bases. The CDR3 is made up of 13 amino acids. With 5 bases clipped from V and 9 bases from J, the junction kept 7 bases outside the gene matches. CDR3 nucleotides: TGTGCCAGCAGTGAAAGACTAGCAGGTGAGCAGTTCTTC. Its protein is CASSERLAGEQFF.

V is TRBV29-1 and J is TRBJ2-1; D is uncertain. In germline, CDR1 is SQVTM, CDR2 ANQGSEA. V shed 6 bases and J shed 0 bases, with 6 bases lying between them. The CDR3 covers 12 residues. CDR3 protein: CSVESSYNEQFF. The CDR3, as DNA: TGCAGCGTCGAGAGCTCCTACAATGAGCAGTTCTTC.

This clone was seen just once. The rearrangement links TRBV12-5 to TRBJ2-5; tentative D call: TRBD1 (5 bases). Trimming stripped 6 bases from V and 2 bases from J, with 13 bases between. The CDR3 has 14 residues. Germline-derived CDR1 and CDR2 are LGHNT and FRNRAP. CDR3 in amino acids: CASGSFDRQETQYF. The CDR3 DNA sequence: TGTGCTAGTGGCTCCTTCGACAGACAAGAGACCCAGTACTTC.

The chain has TRBV5-1 and TRBJ1-2, with D hard to call. The CDR3 contains 14 residues. Germline lookup yields CDR1 SGHRS and CDR2 YFSETQ. Trimming took 0 bases from V and 4 from J, leaving 10 bases between them. The CDR3 spells CASSLGEGSYGYTF. The CDR3 DNA reads TGCGCCAGCAGCTTGGGTGAGGGCAGCTATGGCTACACCTTC.

This clone was picked up one time. The J gene is TRBJ1-3, the V gene TRBV19; TRBD1 agrees at 8 bases. CDR3 length: 14 residues. V lost 5 bases, J lost 2 bases, and 2 bases stayed unmatched. In germline, CDR1 is LNHDA, CDR2 SQIVND (reference sequence). The CDR3 spells CASSLTGAGNTIYF. The CDR3 bases are TGTGCCAGTAGTTTGACAGGGGCTGGAAACACCATATATTTT. Full variable domain (outside the CDR3, taken from reference TRBV19 and TRBJ1-3): DGGITQSPKYLFRKEGQNVTLSCEQNLNHDAMYWYRQDPGQGLRLIYYSQIVNDFQKGDIAEGYSVSREKKESFPLTVTSAQKNPTAFYLCASSLTGAGNTIYFGEGSWLTVV.

This sequence joins TRBV5-6 and TRBJ2-1, with a weak D call TRBD2 (7 bases). The germline V gene encodes CDR1 SGHDT and CDR2 YYEEEE. Trimming removed 3 bases at V and 0 bases at J, with 19 bases between. This CDR3 comprises 18 residues. CDR3 region: CASSSRRGGPFSYNEQFF. Written as DNA, the CDR3 is TGTGCCAGCAGCTCTCGAAGGGGGGGCCCATTCTCCTACAATGAGCAGTTCTTC.

The rearrangement joins TRBV5-1 to TRBJ2-5, with TRBD2 matching 13 bases. J was trimmed by 7 bases and V by 4 bases; bases with no gene match: 7. Germline V CDR1 and CDR2: SGHRS, YFSETQ. CDR3 size: 15 residues. CDR3 sequence: CASSQLAGGTTTQYF. The CDR3 DNA reads as TGCGCCAGCAGCCAACTAGCGGGGGGGACAACGACCCAGTACTTC.

The V and J genes are TRBV11-2 and TRBJ2-3, with 12 bases fitting TRBD2. The V gene's germline CDR1 is SGHAT and CDR2 FQNNGV. With V trimmed by 5 bases and J by 2 bases, 5 bases remained unmatched. This CDR3 spans 16 amino acids. The DNA of the CDR3 is TGTGCCAGCAGCCTACTAGCGGGGGGTTTCACAGATACGCAGTATTTT. This gives the protein CASSLLAGGFTDTQYF.

The chain couples TRBV12-5 to TRBJ1-1; D call uncertain. Per germline, CDR1 LGHNT and CDR2 FRNRAP. The CDR3 is made up of 13 amino acids. V lost 8 bases and J lost 4, with 14 bases in between. CDR3 bases: TGTGCTAGTTCGGTATACGCGGGCACTGAAGCTTTCTTT. This translates into CASSVYAGTEAFF.

V is TRBV7-8 and J is TRBJ2-7; 7 bases are shared with TRBD2. CDR1 SGHVS and CDR2 FQNEAQ come from the germline V gene. Unmatched junction bases numbered 3, after V lost 1 base and J lost 3 bases. The CDR3 is 14 amino acids. DNA of the CDR3: TGTGCCAGCAGCTTAGTTCGGGGGGACTACGAGCAGTACTTC. Its protein is CASSLVRGDYEQYF.

The rearrangement uses TRBV9 and TRBJ2-1; TRBD2 matches 13 bases. Unmatched junction bases numbered 9, after V lost 4 bases and J lost 2 bases. The V gene's germline CDR1 is SGDLS and CDR2 YYNGEE. The CDR3 runs 18 residues. This CDR3 reads CASSSTSGGADAYNEQFF. Written as DNA, the CDR3 is TGTGCCAGCAGCTCCACTAGCGGGGGGGCCGACGCCTACAATGAGCAGTTCTTC. Drawing the rest from reference TRBV9 and TRBJ2-1, the complete variable domain is DSGVTQTPKHLITATGQRVTLRCSPRSGDLSVYWYQQSLDQGLQFLIQYYNGEERAKGNILERFSAQQFPDLHSELNLSSLELGDSALYFCASSSTSGGADAYNEQFFGPGTRLTVL.

This clone was observed a handful of times. This chain links TRBV28 with TRBJ2-1, with TRBD2 matching over 14 bases. This CDR3 contains 16 residues. V shed 5 bases, J shed 7 bases, and the junction held 7 bases outside the gene matches. Per germline, CDR1 MDHEN and CDR2 SYDVKM. The chain's CDR3 is CASSPWTSGGQNEQFF. The CDR3 bases are TGTGCCAGCAGTCCCTGGACTAGCGGGGGGCAAAATGAGCAGTTCTTC.

The chain combines TRBV7-6 with TRBJ1-4, with a tentative D call TRBD1 (5 bases). V was clipped by 5 bases and J by 7 bases, with 17 bases between them. The CDR3 has 15 amino acids. From germline, CDR1 is SGHVS and CDR2 FNYEAQ. This chain's CDR3 is CASSPHGGGGEKLFF. Here the CDR3 DNA reads TGTGCCAGCAGCCCTCACGGGGGAGGAGGTGAAAAACTGTTTTTT.

The chain links TRBV27 to TRBJ2-5, with D perhaps TRBD2 (6 bases). Trimming took off 6 bases at V and 2 bases at J, with 16 bases between the two ends. This CDR3 is built from 15 residues. The germline gives CDR1 MNHEY, CDR2 SMNVEV (reference sequence). CDR3 amino acids: CASSPSGLPQETQYF. CDR3 coding DNA: TGTGCCAGCAGCCCCTCGGGACTTCCGCAAGAGACCCAGTACTTC.

This chain links TRBV6-5 with TRBJ2-7; no definite D call. This CDR3 spans 13 amino acids. Germline lookup yields CDR1 MNHEY and CDR2 SVGAGI. The germline V and J ends were trimmed by 2 bases and 2 bases, with 7 bases remaining between them. DNA for the CDR3: TGTGCCAGCAGTTACGCGAAAACCTACGAGCAGTACTTC. It specifies CASSYAKTYEQYF.

This chain uses TRBV6-1 with TRBJ2-7, with 7 bases matching TRBD2. The V and J ends lost 3 bases and 3 bases, in that order; junction bases with no gene match: 17. The V gene's germline CDR1 is MNHNS and CDR2 SASEGT. This CDR3 is built from 18 residues. The CDR3: CASSEDLSESGEIYEQYF. CDR3 nucleotides: TGTGCCAGCAGTGAGGATCTTTCTGAGAGCGGGGAAATCTACGAGCAGTACTTC.

This rearrangement joins TRBV15 to TRBJ2-7, with D perhaps matching TRBD1 (6 bases). The CDR3 is 15 residues long. V was trimmed by 4 bases and J by 2 bases, leaving 15 bases between them. CDR1 is LNHNV and CDR2 is YYDKDF in the germline V gene (reference sequence). The CDR3 spells CATSNEWTVAYEQYF. DNA of the CDR3: TGTGCCACCAGCAATGAATGGACAGTCGCCTACGAGCAGTACTTC.

The CDR3 is CASSLGPGGTYEQYF. The CDR3 region has the DNA TGTGCCAGCAGCTTAGGCCCAGGGGGCACCTACGAGCAGTACTTC. V gene TRBV13 combines with J gene TRBJ2-7, with 8 positions matching TRBD1. CDR1 and CDR2 from the germline V gene are PRHDT and FYEKMQ (reference sequence). This CDR3 region has 15 residues. The J segment lost 2 bases and the V segment lost 0 bases, leaving 3 bases of the junction unmatched.

The genes are TRBV27 and TRBJ2-1, with TRBD1 identical over 7 bases. The ends lost 3 bases at V and 0 bases at J; junction bases unmatched: 2. The germline V gene has CDR1 MNHEY and CDR2 SMNVEV (reference sequence). There are 15 residues in the CDR3. The CDR3 spells CASSFRGTSYNEQFF. As DNA, the CDR3 is TGTGCCAGCAGTTTCAGGGGGACCTCCTACAATGAGCAGTTCTTC.

V is TRBV7-9 and J is TRBJ2-3, with TRBD2 matching 10 bases. From germline, CDR1 is SEHNR and CDR2 FQNEAQ (reference sequence). The CDR3 extends over 17 amino acids. The V and J ends lost 1 base and 1 base, in that order; junction bases with no gene match: 5. As DNA, the CDR3 is TGTGCCAGCAGCTTAGGGGCTAGCGGGAGCCGCACAGATACGCAGTATTTT. Amino acids: CASSLGASGSRTDTQYF.

The J gene is TRBJ1-6, the V gene TRBV3-1 (or the pseudogene TRBV3-2); maybe TRBD1 (5 bases). Germline V lookup: CDR1 LGHDT, CDR2 YNNKEL (reference sequence). Trimming removed 4 bases at V and 9 bases at J, with 19 bases between. The CDR3 loop spans 16 amino acids. The CDR3 DNA is TGTGCCAGCAGCCCGGACACGTCGTGGGCCTTTTCACCCCTCCACTTT. Residues: CASSPDTSWAFSPLHF.

This chain uses TRBV14 with TRBJ1-2; D uncertain. V was shortened by 4 bases and J by 13 bases, with 19 bases between the two germline ends. The germline CDR1 and CDR2 sequences are SGHDN and FVKESK. The CDR3 length is 13 residues. CDR3 sequence (DNA): TGTGCCAGCAGCCCGACATTGTACATTAGTGGCACCTTC. It is translated as CASSPTLYISGTF. Drawing the rest from reference TRBV14 and TRBJ1-2, the complete variable domain is EAGVTQFPSHSVIEKGQTVTLRCDPISGHDNLYWYRRVMGKEIKFLLHFVKESKQDESGMPNNRFLAERTGGTYSTLKVQPAELEDSGVYFCASSPTLYISGTFGSGTRLTVV.

CDR3 sequence (DNA): TGTGCCAGTAGTATAAAGAGAGGCACTGAAGCTTTCTTT. Translating it yields CASSIKRGTEAFF. The chain is built from TRBV19 and TRBJ1-1; no definite D call. The V gene lost 2 bases and the J gene lost 4 bases, with 8 bases spanning the gap. The germline CDR1 and CDR2 sequences are LNHDA and SQIVND (reference sequence). This CDR3 is built from 13 residues.

This clone was detected only once. The chain combines TRBV11-2 with TRBJ2-1; 7 bases line up with TRBD2. Losses at the gene ends were 2 bases for V and 7 bases for J; bases not matched to a gene: 5. CDR1 and CDR2 from the germline V gene are SGHAT and FQNNGV. The CDR3 consists of 14 residues. The CDR3 DNA reads TGTGCCAGCAGCTTAAGGCGGGGGTGGAATGAGCAGTTCTTC. Translated, it gives CASSLRRGWNEQFF.

The genes are TRBV2 and TRBJ1-2, with TRBD1 identical over 7 bases. The length of the CDR3 is 15 residues. V lost 4 bases to trimming and J lost 3 bases; unmatched junction nucleotides: 8. Looked up from germline, CDR1 is SNHLY and CDR2 is FYNNEI. The CDR3 spells CASSVDRESDYGYTF. CDR3 nucleotides: TGTGCCAGCAGTGTAGACAGGGAGTCGGACTATGGCTACACCTTC.

The chain recombines TRBV6-5 with TRBJ2-6, with D maybe TRBD1 (5 bases). Between the trimmed V and J ends, which lost 6 bases and 1 base, there was a span of 10 bases. From germline, CDR1 is MNHEY and CDR2 SVGAGI. This CDR3 contains 15 residues. CDR3 DNA: TGTGCCAGCAGACGAAGGGGTTCTGGGGCCAACGTCCTGACTTTC. This sequence encodes CASRRRGSGANVLTF.